This T cell receptor beta chain appears in the sequencing data of a study of T cells after yellow fever vaccination. Whole-study findings and limits: Reappearance after the booster was observed for most primary-vaccination clones (roughly 97% CD4, approximately 90% CD8). A minor fraction of clonotypes spanned both CD4 and CD8 compartments.

V shed 4 bases and J 6 bases; nucleotides not matched to a gene: 5. The germline V gene encodes CDR1 SGHRS and CDR2 YFSETQ. The CDR3 spans 14 residues. About this clonotype: The antigen is undetermined.

Template switching with 5'RACE generated the TCR cDNA and added a universal primer site and UMIs. TCRdb reprocessed the 5' RACE reads via MiXCR and lists one record per CDR3 protein. The table includes around 530,000 distinct CDR3 sequences, around a sixth detected once. The starting material was PBMCs, obtained about 5 days after the first yellow fever vaccination. The chain couples TRBV5-1 to TRBJ2-2; 8 positions match TRBD2. The TCR comes from a man between 18 and 29 years old who received the YFV17D yellow fever vaccine. CDR3 nucleotides: TGCGCCAGCAGCCCGGGACTAGTTTCCGGGGAGCTGTTTTTT. Encoded protein: CASSPGLVSGELFF.